These 16 T cell receptor beta chains were all obtained from the same sample, sequenced in a study of blood T cells in healthy people across ages. Then a second PCR, running about 6 to 12 cycles, was carried out with a sample-barcoded 5' primer and a J-beta primer mix. From the 5' RACE reads, TCRdb called clonotypes with MiXCR, one entry per CDR3 protein. The data contain some 640,000 distinct CDR3 sequences, about 30% of them seen just once; the ten biggest clones take up about 15%. Sequencing was done on a sample of blood. The origin of the receptors is a woman older than 75 in good health.

This clonotype was seen a handful of times. The CDR3 nucleotides read TGTGCCAGCAATACGGGCAGGGGGCCTGGCTACACCTTC. This translates into CASNTGRGPGYTF. The rearrangement joins TRBV2 to TRBJ1-2; 8 bases agree with TRBD1. CDR1 SNHLY and CDR2 FYNNEI come from the germline V gene. J was trimmed by 7 bases and V by 7 bases; bases with no gene match: 8. This CDR3 has 13 residues.

This clonotype was recorded at least ten times. The chain employs TRBV7-2 and TRBJ1-6, with 7 bases matching TRBD1. Trimming removed 4 bases from V and 13 bases from J; junction bases left unmatched: 7. The CDR3 consists of 13 residues. CDR1 is SGHTA and CDR2 is FQGNSA in the germline V gene. The CDR3 DNA reads as TGTGCCAGCAGCTACGGACAGGCAGATCCCCTCCACTTT. Protein sequence: CASSYGQADPLHF. The variable domain in full, with the rest retrieved from reference TRBV7-2 and TRBJ1-6, is GAGVSQSPSNKVTEKGKDVELRCDPISGHTALYWYRQSLGQGLEFLIYFQGNSAPDKSGLPSDRFSAERTGGSVSTLTIQRTQQEDSAVYLCASSYGQADPLHFGNGTRLTVT.

This clonotype was counted at least ten times. The chain is built from TRBV10-3 and TRBJ2-3, with D possibly matching TRBD2 (6 bases). CDR3 length: 15 residues. V was shortened by 10 bases and J by 2 bases, with 19 bases between the two germline ends. Per the germline V gene, CDR1 is ENHRY and CDR2 is SYGVKD. The chain's CDR3 is CATQSRGEATDTQYF. The CDR3 bases are TGTGCCACTCAGTCGCGCGGGGAGGCCACAGATACGCAGTATTTT.

This clonotype was seen more than once but under ten times. A clone one base away is much larger, so this may be a read error. This CDR3 is missing its conserved last phenylalanine or tryptophan, likely due to a read error. V gene TRBV6-5 combines with J gene TRBJ2-7; no clear D. Germline-derived CDR1 and CDR2 are MNHEY and SVGAGI. V was clipped by 6 bases and J by 2 bases, with 11 bases between them. This CDR3 spans 13 amino acids. CDR3 loop: CASRGDKTYEQYL. CDR3 sequence (DNA): TGTGCCAGCAGAGGAGACAAGACCTACGAGCAGTACTTA.

With respect to this clonotype: A much larger clone differs from this one at a single base, so this may be a read error. The chain employs TRBV29-1 and TRBJ2-3; D not certain. The CDR3 extends over 12 amino acids. The germline V gene has CDR1 SQVTM and CDR2 ANQGSEA. The CDR3 DNA reads as TGCAGCGGTGAACAGTCCCAAGATACGCAGTATTTT. Amino acid sequence: CSGEQSQDTQYF.

The CDR3 loop is CASSYRSYNEQFF. CDR3 in DNA: TGTGCCAGCAGTTATCGCAGCTACAATGAGCAGTTCTTC. The rearrangement joins TRBV6-2 or TRBV6-3 to TRBJ2-1; D is undetermined. This CDR3 region has 13 residues. The V gene's germline CDR1 is MNHEY and CDR2 SVGEGT. Trimming shortened V by 3 bases and J by 3 bases, and 6 bases separated the two germline ends.

This clonotype has a count of ten or more. It may be a read error: a sequence one base away is much more abundant. The chain carries TRBV7-2 and TRBJ2-1, with TRBD2 identical over 15 bases. This CDR3 comprises 15 residues. V shed 5 bases, J shed 6 bases, and the junction held 2 bases outside the gene matches. The germline CDR1 and CDR2 sequences are SGHTA and FQGNSA. The CDR3 nucleotides read TGTGCCAGCAGCCGGACTAGCGGGGGGGCCAATGAGCAGTTCTTC. Protein product: CASSRTSGGANEQFF.

This clonotype was seen repeatedly, ten times or more. V and J are TRBV6-1 and TRBJ2-7, with D maybe TRBD1 (6 bases). Germline V CDR1 and CDR2: MNHNS, SASEGT. V lost 4 bases and J 2 bases, leaving 12 bases between the germline ends. This CDR3 contains 14 residues. CDR3 sequence (DNA): TGTGCCAGCAGTGTAACACAGGGCCCCTACGAGCAGTACTTC. Encoded protein: CASSVTQGPYEQYF.

As concerns this clonotype: This sequence may be a read error, since a much larger clone differs from it by one base. This chain joins TRBV9 and TRBJ2-7, with a possible D match to TRBD2 (5 bases). The V gene's germline CDR1 is SGDLS and CDR2 YYNGEE. This CDR3 is 14 amino acids long. As DNA, the CDR3 is TGTGCCAGCAGCGTAGGGGTAGCGTCCTACGGGCAGTACTTC. It yields the protein CASSVGVASYGQYF. The full variable domain, in which reference TRBV9 and TRBJ2-7 provide the parts outside the CDR3, is DSGVTQTPKHLITATGQRVTLRCSPRSGDLSVYWYQQSLDQGLQFLIQYYNGEERAKGNILERFSAQQFPDLHSELNLSSLELGDSALYFCASSVGVASYGQYFGPGTRLTVT.

This clonotype has ten or more counts. The V call is TRBV6-1, the J call TRBJ2-3; maybe TRBD2 (6 bases). The CDR3 totals 15 residues. Trimming left V 5 bases short and J 1 base short, with 13 bases between. Germline assignment: CDR1 MNHNS and CDR2 SASEGT. CDR3 loop: CASSTRLGGTDTQYF. The CDR3 DNA reads as TGTGCCAGCAGTACCCGACTAGGAGGCACAGATACGCAGTATTTT.

This clonotype was seen at least ten times. V usage is TRBV9 and J usage is TRBJ1-5; the D gene is possibly TRBD1 (5 bases). Trimming cost V 8 bases and J 1 base, with 13 bases left between them. The CDR3 is made up of 14 amino acids. Germline CDR1 SGDLS, CDR2 YYNGEE. The CDR3 nucleotides are TGTGCCAGTTCTCGGCAGGGCAGCAATCAGCCCCAGCATTTT. Translated, it gives CASSRQGSNQPQHF.

About this clonotype: This could be a read error, since a much larger clone is one nucleotide away. The J gene is TRBJ2-5, the V gene TRBV2; D could derive from TRBD1 or TRBD2 (5 bases each). This CDR3 is 14 amino acids long. V gave up 6 bases and J gave up 11 bases, with 22 bases separating them. Per germline, CDR1 SNHLY and CDR2 FYNNEI. The CDR3 protein is CASSLGAPGWEQYF. CDR3 nucleotides: TGTGCCAGCAGCCTCGGGGCCCCGGGGTGGGAGCAGTACTTC.

This chain links TRBV2 with TRBJ1-2; D might be TRBD1 (6 bases). CDR1 is SNHLY and CDR2 is FYNNEI in the germline V gene. The CDR3 is 14 amino acids. Trimming cost V 5 bases and J 0 bases, with 10 bases left between them. Here the CDR3 DNA reads TGTGCCAGCAGTCCACAGGGTTCTAACTATGGCTACACCTTC. Translated, it gives CASSPQGSNYGYTF.

This clonotype showed up just a few times. The chain combines TRBV7-9 with TRBJ2-5, with 7 bases that match TRBD2. The CDR3 has 14 residues. CDR1 and CDR2 from the germline V gene are SEHNR and FQNEAQ (reference sequence). Losses at the gene ends were 5 bases for V and 11 bases for J; bases not matched to a gene: 14. The CDR3 DNA sequence: TGTGCCAGCAGCCCCCCGGGAGGTCCTCCGGGGCAGTACTTC. Translated, it gives CASSPPGGPPGQYF.

In this sample, this clonotype turned up many times. The genes are TRBV20-1 and TRBJ2-5, with TRBD2 matching 10 bases. Germline CDR1 is DFQATT and CDR2 is SNEGSKA (reference sequence). The V segment lost 5 bases and the J segment 2 bases; nucleotides outside the gene matches: 8. The CDR3 is made up of 15 amino acids. CDR3 bases: TGCAGTGCTGCCCGTAGCGGGGGGACTCAAGAGACCCAGTACTTC. This translates into CSAARSGGTQETQYF.

To note about this clonotype: A single base separates this from a much larger clone, so it may be a read error. The chain has TRBV30 and TRBJ1-2; possibly TRBD1 for D (5 bases). The CDR3 has 12 amino acids. CDR1 GTSNPN and CDR2 SVGIG come from the germline V gene (reference sequence). CDR3: CAWSSGGSGHTF. In DNA form, the CDR3 reads TGTGCCTGGAGTTCGGGGGGTAGTGGCCACACCTTC.